Listed below are T cell receptor beta chains from one sample, sequenced in a study of regulatory T cells in long-lasting Graves disease. In TCRdb, the multiplex PCR reads were re-called with MiXCR into one record per CDR3 protein. The profile shows about 470,000 distinct CDR3 sequences, less than 25% of them singletons. Specimen: peripheral blood mononuclear cells (PBMCs), collected when the disease was refractory, from a patient treated with antithyroid drugs. The receptors come from a female donor with Graves disease. CDR3s leave out the opening cysteine and the closing phenylalanine or tryptophan.

>TRBJ2-5|TRBV6-1
ASSNPTGRAQY
>TRBJ2-7|TRBV27
ASSLAAGPFYEQY
>TRBJ2-1|TRBV28
ASSPSPGLAGAGHEQF
>TRBJ1-1|TRBV4-1
ASSQHSTGVEAEAF
>TRBJ1-4|TRBV30
AWSKTIPGKLF
>TRBJ2-3|TRBV29-1
SVEDTWAGGYADTQY
>TRBJ2-2|TRBV19
ASSTLAGGVGELF
>TRBJ1-2|TRBV5-5
ASSLVGFNYGYT
>TRBJ1-1|TRBV27
ASSSPGTANTEAF
>TRBJ1-2|TRBV20-1
SARDPPDGANYGYT
>TRBJ2-2|TRBV19
ASSPRSGGLSGELF
>TRBJ2-1|TRBV28
ASSWYRQNNEQF
>TRBJ2-2|TRBV12-3/TRBV12-4
ASSSTSLDPEAFSGELF
>TRBJ2-7|TRBV6-2/TRBV6-3
ASSRQGNSYEQY
>TRBJ1-1|TRBV6-5
ASSYKAGITEAF
>TRBJ2-3|TRBV7-6
ASSLASAGGDTQY
>TRBJ1-2|TRBV6-2/TRBV6-3
ASSYSSPGNYGYT
>TRBJ1-6|TRBV30
ARSVALLDSPLH
>TRBJ2-7|TRBV4-2
ASSQRVSYEQY
>TRBJ1-1|TRBV6-5
ASSYSNQGAAF
>TRBJ2-5|TRBV30
AWSVNRETQY
>TRBJ1-5|TRBV19
ASSVQGLYQPQH
>TRBJ2-7|TRBV27
ASSFYGTTSGSDPYEQY
>TRBJ2-7|TRBV30
ACIWTAPYERY
>TRBJ1-1|TRBV20-1
SAEGQGETEAF
>TRBJ2-7|TRBV6-2/TRBV6-3
ASSYSVRGTEQY
>TRBJ2-2|TRBV7-6
ASSRPKLAGYGELF